These T cell receptor beta chains were read from a single sample in a study of blood T cell repertoires in COVID-19. The table came from immunoSEQ multiplex PCR; TCRdb's copy has only in-frame clones and leaves some out. The sample records approximately 200,000 clones, about 87% being singletons. Specimen: peripheral blood. The source is a woman aged 25 to 39 with acute or convalescent COVID-19. The CDR3 runs from the conserved cysteine through the conserved F or W. The D gene is left open where the match is weak. Clone size is shown for a subset of rows, as once, few, many or a class of expanded clone.

TRBV5-7,TRBJ2-1,.,.,CASSYFRSGGMFF,TGTGCCAGCAGTTATTTCCGGTCAGGTGGCATGTTCTTC
TRBV6-5,TRBJ2-7,.,.,CASSSISSEQYF,TGTGCCAGCAGTTCTATCTCATCAGAGCAGTACTTC
TRBV15,TRBJ2-7,.,.,CATSRDRSYEQYF,TGTGCCACCAGCAGAGATCGTTCCTACGAGCAGTACTTC
TRBV14,TRBJ2-5,TRBD2,.,CASSHPSGILIETQYF,TGTGCCAGCAGCCACCCTAGCGGGATTCTCATAGAGACCCAGTACTTC
TRBV28,TRBJ2-3,.,.,CASRYPAADTQYF,TGTGCCAGCAGATACCCCGCGGCAGATACGCAGTATTTT
TRBV29-1,TRBJ2-3,TRBD2,.,CSVEERDGSDTQYF,TGCAGCGTAGAGGAGCGGGACGGCTCAGATACGCAGTATTTT
TRBV9,TRBJ2-3,TRBD2,.,CASSVLAGGADTQYF,TGTGCCAGCAGCGTCCTAGCGGGAGGGGCAGATACGCAGTATTTT
TRBV19,TRBJ2-2,.,.,CATQLDRLGTGELFF,TGTGCCACCCAACTTGACAGGCTGGGCACCGGGGAGCTGTTTTTT
TRBV15,TRBJ2-1,.,few,CATSRDGASNEQFF,TGTGCCACCAGCAGAGATGGGGCATCCAATGAGCAGTTCTTC
TRBV3-1/TRBV3-2,TRBJ2-1,.,.,CASSLRHFNEQFF,TGTGCCAGCAGCCTACGCCACTTCAATGAGCAGTTCTTC
TRBV9,TRBJ2-3,.,.,CASSYLGLSAVSTDTQYF,TGTGCCAGCAGCTACTTGGGACTTTCTGCCGTTTCCACAGATACGCAGTATTTT
TRBV19,TRBJ2-1,.,.,CASSIRDYNEQFF,TGTGCCAGTAGTATACGAGACTACAATGAGCAGTTCTTC
TRBV30,TRBJ1-5,.,.,CAWSVQGSNQPQHF,TGTGCCTGGAGTGTGCAGGGTAGCAATCAGCCCCAGCATTTT
TRBV15,TRBJ2-1,.,.,CATSSMPRGEQFF,TGTGCCACCAGCTCTATGCCACGGGGTGAGCAGTTCTTC
TRBV14,TRBJ2-2,.,.,CASSHELVGKLFF,TGTGCCAGCAGCCACGAACTAGTGGGCAAGCTGTTTTTT
TRBV2,TRBJ2-2,.,.,CASVALSGYVGELFF,TGTGCCAGCGTAGCCCTGTCGGGGTACGTCGGGGAGCTGTTTTTT
TRBV7-9,TRBJ1-6,.,.,CASSFSLAGLNSPLHF,TGTGCCAGCAGCTTCTCCCTCGCGGGGCTCAATTCACCCCTCCACTTT
TRBV6-6,TRBJ1-5,.,.,CASSSNQPQHF,TGTGCCAGCAGTTCGAATCAGCCCCAGCATTTT